This record covers a single TCR beta chain. Its antigen is not identified. These data are taken from a study of T cell responses to AZD1222 COVID-19 vaccine. Study findings and constraints: Most donors were white British and more were female, and clonal diversity was possibly underestimated. Baseline seropositivity occurred in only 5 or 6 AZD1222 recipients. Repertoires were sampled only after the peak T cell response. Unmutated variant regions are reportedly the target of nearly half of TCRs that are spike-specific.

V lost 4 bases and J 4 bases, leaving 21 bases between the germline ends. There are 17 residues in the CDR3. From germline, CDR1 is SGHTS and CDR2 YDEGEE. Here immunoSEQ multiplex PCR was the method, and the copy in TCRdb shows in-frame clones only, minus some. This sample carries 120,000 to 150,000 clones, about 94% of them seen once, and the ten largest clones take 4%. The J gene is TRBJ2-1, the V gene TRBV5-8; D is ambiguous. This sample comprised peripheral blood, obtained 28 days after the second AZD1222 dose. The TCR sequence derives from an adult who received the AZD1222 COVID-19 vaccine. The CDR3 region is CASSPLLRVLRYNEQFF. The CDR3 DNA sequence: TGTGCCAGCAGCCCCCTTCTAAGGGTCCTGAGGTACAATGAGCAGTTCTTC.